These 7 T cell receptor beta chains were sequenced from one sample in a study of CD8 T cells in ankylosing spondylitis (dated by TCRdb to the late 2010s). The library was obtained by 5' RACE. The sequencer was an Illumina HiSeq 2500. TCRdb reprocessed the public reads (quality trimming at Q25 with fastp, clone calling with MiXCR) and kept in-frame beta chains. Records with the same CDR3 protein are collapsed into one entry carrying the most frequent genes and DNA. A total of approximately 300,000 distinct CDR3 sequences appear in this sample, 20% to 25% of them only once. The ten top clones hold roughly 3.6% of the sample. The sample comprised blood, either unsorted or a sorted T cell fraction (not recorded which). These receptors were taken from a female donor with ankylosing spondylitis or in good health (not recorded which).

This sequence joins TRBV5-1 and TRBJ1-2, with D perhaps TRBD1 (6 bases). V lost 8 bases to trimming and J lost 6 bases, with 14 bases between them. From germline, CDR1 is SGHRS and CDR2 YFSETQ. The CDR3 contains 12 residues. The CDR3 DNA reads TGCGCCAGTACCGAGGGGGGCAATGGCTACACCTTC. Residues: CASTEGGNGYTF.

This clonotype was detected ten times or more. The chain is built from TRBV7-8 and TRBJ1-5; D remains unclear. CDR1 and CDR2 (germline): SGHVS, FQNEAQ. This CDR3 region has 13 residues. V was cut by 6 bases and J by 5 bases, with 11 bases left in between. As DNA, the CDR3 is TGTGCCAGCAGTAGAAGCCCCGATCAGCCCCAGCATTTT. It is translated as CASSRSPDQPQHF.

The chain uses TRBV9 and TRBJ2-7; TRBD1 aligns across 7 bases. Germline loops: CDR1 SGDLS, CDR2 YYNGEE. The CDR3 contains 14 residues. The V segment lost 4 bases and the J segment 1 base; nucleotides outside the gene matches: 5. The CDR3 coding sequence is TGTGCCAGCAGCCCCCAGGGACAGTCCTACGAGCAGTACTTC. Its protein product is CASSPQGQSYEQYF.

The chain employs TRBV2 and TRBJ2-5; 7 bases are a match to TRBD2. The germline V gene has CDR1 SNHLY and CDR2 FYNNEI. The CDR3 has 14 residues. J was trimmed by 2 bases and V by 4 bases; bases with no gene match: 4. The CDR3 sequence is CASSGRGGQETQYF. DNA for the CDR3: TGTGCCAGCAGTGGCCGCGGGGGACAAGAGACCCAGTACTTC.

The rearrangement links TRBV9 to TRBJ2-3; D is undetermined. This CDR3 contains 15 residues. V was trimmed by 0 bases and J by 0 bases, leaving 8 bases between them. Germline lookup yields CDR1 SGDLS and CDR2 YYNGEE. CDR3 nucleotide sequence: TGTGCCAGCAGCGTAGAAGGTCCAAGCACAGATACGCAGTATTTT. This gives the protein CASSVEGPSTDTQYF.

This chain joins TRBV12-3 or TRBV12-4 and TRBJ2-7; D gene ambiguous. The CDR3 consists of 13 residues. Trimming shortened V by 2 bases and J by 6 bases, and 11 bases separated the two germline ends. The CDR3: CASSLNTNSEQYF. CDR3 nucleotides: TGTGCCAGCAGTTTAAACACTAATTCCGAGCAGTACTTC.

The genes are TRBV5-1 and TRBJ2-2; unclear D gene. Trimming stripped 6 bases from V and 7 bases from J, with 7 bases between. The CDR3 consists of 11 residues. Germline V gene sequence: CDR1 SGHRS, CDR2 YFSETQ. The CDR3 protein is CASTESGELFF. CDR3 nucleotides: TGCGCCAGCACCGAGAGCGGGGAGCTGTTTTTT.